A single sample is the source of the 29 T cell receptor beta chains below, sequenced in a study of metastatic and nonmetastatic thyroid tumors. TCRdb called clones again from the PCR reads with MiXCR. The data hold about 92,000 clones, with under 15% observed a single time. Thyroid surgery was performed in patients who had received no treatment beforehand. Sequenced: blood. These receptors were collected from a female donor with papillary thyroid cancer or a benign thyroid nodule (not recorded which). Some clones in this sample may be carry-over from other donors' samples.

This clone was observed at least ten times. This chain connects TRBV7-9 to TRBJ1-1; tentative D call: TRBD1 (5 bases). With 7 bases removed from V and 6 bases from J, the gap between germline ends came to 15 bases. This CDR3 has 13 amino acids. Germline V lookup: CDR1 SEHNR, CDR2 FQNEAQ (reference sequence). The CDR3 DNA is TGTGCCAGCATTCCGGGACCCTTACCTGAAGCTTTCTTT. Encoded protein: CASIPGPLPEAFF.

There are many counts of this clone. The sample holds other DNA sequences that translate to the same CDR3. The gene calls are TRBV28 and TRBJ1-1, with D uncertain. This CDR3 region has 15 residues. Germline V gene data show CDR1 as MDHEN and CDR2 as SYDVKM. The V gene lost 6 bases and the J gene lost 1 base, with 15 bases spanning the gap. CDR3 in DNA: TGTGCCAGCAGACCCCCGAAGGGCAGGAACACTGAAGCTTTCTTT. This codes for CASRPPKGRNTEAFF.

The genes are TRBV7-7 and TRBJ2-5; D unclear. The CDR3 sequence is 13 residues long. Germline CDR1 SSHAT, CDR2 FNYEAQ (reference sequence). CDR3 nucleotide sequence: TGTGTTAGCAGCCCAGGACCTTCTGAGACCCAGTACTTC. Protein: CVSSPGPSETQYF. Variable domain in full (rest from reference TRBV7-7 and TRBJ2-5): GAGVSQSPRYKVTKRGQDVTLRCDPISSHATLYWYQQALGQGPEFLTYFNYEAQPDKSGLPSDRFSAERPEGSISTLTIQRTEQRDSAMYRCVSSPGPSETQYFGPGTRLLVL.

The gene calls are TRBV19 and TRBJ1-2; 9 nucleotides match TRBD1. Germline values: CDR1 LNHDA, CDR2 SQIVND (reference sequence). This CDR3 is built from 14 residues. V shed 7 bases, J shed 6 bases, and the junction held 9 bases outside the gene matches. CDR3 nucleotide sequence: TGTGCCAGTAACCGACAGGGGGTTGTTGATGGCTACACCTTC. This gives the protein CASNRQGVVDGYTF.

On this clone itself: A single base separates this from a much larger clone, so it may be a read error. The chain recombines TRBV14 with TRBJ2-7, with 9 bases matching TRBD1. V gave up 3 bases and J gave up 5 bases; unmatched junction bases: 11. Germline V lookup: CDR1 SGHDN, CDR2 FVKESK. The CDR3 consists of 16 residues. The CDR3 DNA sequence: TGTGCCAGCAGCCAGAGGTCCGGGACAGGGAATGACGAGCAGTACTTC. This codes for CASSQRSGTGNDEQYF.

This clone came up a few times. A much larger clone differs by one base, so this may be a read error. The chain couples TRBV5-1 to TRBJ2-5; no reliable D call. Germline V gives CDR1 SGHRS, CDR2 YFSETQ. The CDR3 consists of 14 residues. CDR3 protein: CASNPYKAQESQYF. The DNA of the CDR3 is TGCGCCAGCAACCCTTATAAGGCGCAAGAGAGCCAGTACTTC.

This clone was seen many times. The chain employs TRBV19 and TRBJ2-6; tentatively, D is TRBD1 (6 bases). Per the germline V gene, CDR1 is LNHDA and CDR2 is SQIVND (reference sequence). The CDR3 covers 17 residues. Trimming took off 4 bases at V and 0 bases at J, with 13 bases between the two ends. The CDR3, as DNA: TGTGCCAGTAGTACAACCGGGACAACCTCTGGGGCCAACGTCCTGACTTTC. It codes for CASSTTGTTSGANVLTF.

This clone showed up many times. The chain is built from TRBV28 and TRBJ2-7, with unresolved D. The V end lost 1 base, the J end lost 5 bases, and 15 bases lay between the germline ends. Germline CDR1 and CDR2: MDHEN and SYDVKM. This CDR3 is built from 15 residues. In nucleotides, the CDR3 is TGTGCCAGCAGTTTATTGTCATCGGATCCACACGAGCAGTACTTC. Its protein is CASSLLSSDPHEQYF.

The table lists this clone with many counts. The rearrangement joins TRBV12-3 or TRBV12-4 to TRBJ2-7; D is possibly TRBD1 (6 bases). The ends were cut back, 0 bases at V and 4 bases at J, with 10 bases in the middle. CDR3 size: 14 residues. For the CDR3, the DNA is TGTGCCAGCAGTTTAGCCCTGAGGGGGTACGAGCAGTACTTC. This codes for CASSLALRGYEQYF.

Ten or more counts support this clone. The chain links TRBV28 to TRBJ1-1, with D maybe TRBD1 (6 bases). V dropped 6 bases and J dropped 0 bases, with 11 bases sitting between them. Germline values: CDR1 MDHEN, CDR2 SYDVKM. The CDR3 has 14 amino acids. CDR3 bases: TGTGCCAGCAGCCTCAGGGGAATGAACACTGAAGCTTTCTTT. The encoded protein is CASSLRGMNTEAFF.

This clone came up a few times. The chain links TRBV19 to TRBJ2-2; 10 bases align to TRBD1. The CDR3 loop spans 15 amino acids. Per the germline V gene, CDR1 is LNHDA and CDR2 is SQIVND (reference sequence). V shed 4 bases, J shed 4 bases, and the junction held 3 bases outside the gene matches. The CDR3 loop reads CASSRTGGITGELFF. As DNA, the CDR3 is TGTGCCAGTAGTAGGACAGGGGGTATCACCGGGGAGCTGTTTTTT. The full variable domain, its missing parts supplied by reference TRBV19 and TRBJ2-2, is DGGITQSPKYLFRKEGQNVTLSCEQNLNHDAMYWYRQDPGQGLRLIYYSQIVNDFQKGDIAEGYSVSREKKESFPLTVTSAQKNPTAFYLCASSRTGGITGELFFGEGSRLTVL.

The rearrangement joins TRBV20-1 to TRBJ2-3; TRBD1 is a possible D gene (5 bases). Germline V CDR1 and CDR2: DFQATT, SNEGSKA (reference sequence). Between the trimmed V and J ends, which lost 7 bases and 1 base, there was a span of 15 bases. This CDR3 contains 14 residues. The CDR3 DNA reads TGCAGTGATAGTGGGGCGGTGGGCACAGATACGCAGTATTTT. Amino acid sequence: CSDSGAVGTDTQYF.

Ten or more counts support this clone. The chain employs TRBV5-1 and TRBJ2-5; D may correspond to TRBD1 or TRBD2 (5 bases each). There are 14 residues in the CDR3. Trimming removed 4 bases from V and 2 bases from J, with 12 bases in between. Germline V gives CDR1 SGHRS, CDR2 YFSETQ. CDR3 in DNA: TGCGCCAGCAGCACTGGGACGGCACAAGAGACCCAGTACTTC. This gives the protein CASSTGTAQETQYF.

This clone was counted ten times or more. The genes are TRBV2 and TRBJ1-2, with D hard to call. From germline, CDR1 is SNHLY and CDR2 FYNNEI. V lost 4 bases to trimming and J lost 0 bases, with 6 bases between them. The CDR3 runs to 13 residues. The CDR3 protein is CASSATPNYGYTF. The CDR3 bases are TGTGCCAGCAGTGCTACACCTAACTATGGCTACACCTTC.

In this sample, this clone turned up many times. The V call is TRBV19, the J call TRBJ1-4; a weak D match, TRBD1 (5 bases). The V end was cut by 8 bases, the J end by 7 bases, with 20 bases between. Germline V lookup: CDR1 LNHDA, CDR2 SQIVND (reference sequence). CDR3 length equals 15 residues. CDR3 residues: CASGHGGGESEKLFF. CDR3 bases: TGTGCCAGTGGGCATGGGGGAGGGGAAAGTGAAAAACTGTTTTTT.

This clone occurred many times. The chain is built from TRBV20-1 and TRBJ2-7; 8 bases line up with TRBD1. Trimming at V came to 1 base and at J to 3 bases, leaving 11 bases not matched to a gene. In germline, CDR1 is DFQATT, CDR2 SNEGSKA (reference sequence). The CDR3 covers 16 residues. Here the CDR3 DNA reads TGCAGTGCTAGAGGTGTGGACAGGGTAGTATTCTACGAGCAGTACTTC. It encodes CSARGVDRVVFYEQYF.

This clone showed up just once. Given a much more abundant clone one base away, this may be a read error. The chain joins TRBV20-1 to TRBJ1-1; 7 bases fit TRBD1. Germline lookup yields CDR1 DFQATT and CDR2 SNEGSKA (reference sequence). Unmatched junction bases numbered 5, after V lost 5 bases and J lost 5 bases. The CDR3 extends over 12 amino acids. DNA of the CDR3: TGCAGTGCTCTACAGGGGTGGACTGAAGCTTTCTTT. Its translation is CSALQGWTEAFF.

There are many counts of this clone. The sample contains more than one DNA sequence encoding this CDR3. The CDR3 region has the DNA TGTGCCAGCTCACCAGGCGCAGGCGGGGAAAAACTGTTTTTT. It encodes CASSPGAGGEKLFF. The rearrangement joins TRBV18 to TRBJ1-4, with D unclear. CDR1 KGHSH and CDR2 LQKENI come from the germline V gene. Trimming removed 2 bases from V and 8 bases from J, with 12 bases in between. CDR3 length: 14 amino acids.

A word on this clone: A read error is possible here, since a much larger clone lies one base away. Other DNA sequences in the sample encode the same CDR3. This sequence joins TRBV9 and TRBJ2-1, with 12 bases lining up with TRBD2. CDR3 length equals 16 residues. Trimming cost V 4 bases and J 6 bases; bases outside gene matches: 8. Looked up from germline, CDR1 is SGDLS and CDR2 is YYNGEE. CDR3 protein: CASSSLAGGESNEQFF. Here the CDR3 DNA reads TGTGCCAGCAGCTCACTAGCGGGGGGAGAGTCCAATGAGCAGTTCTTC.

The rearrangement links TRBV20-1 to TRBJ1-2, with D unresolved. Trimming cost V 5 bases and J 5 bases, with 6 bases left between them. The CDR3 spans 10 residues. Germline V lookup: CDR1 DFQATT, CDR2 SNEGSKA (reference sequence). CDR3 sequence reads: CSAGVYGYTF. The CDR3 DNA reads as TGCAGTGCTGGCGTATATGGCTACACCTTC.

About this clone itself: Sequence at one end of the junction differs from germline and may be a read error. This same CDR3 is encoded by further DNA sequences in the sample. This chain links TRBV20-1 with TRBJ1-2; no firm D call. This CDR3 spans 13 amino acids. Germline V gene data show CDR1 as DFQATT and CDR2 as SNEGSKA (reference sequence). The CDR3 sequence is CSARMPANYGYTF. The CDR3 DNA follows: TGCAGTGCTAGAATGCCAGCTAACTATGGCTATACCTTC.

This clone occurred a few times. This rearrangement joins TRBV6-1 to TRBJ2-7; a possible D gene is TRBD2 (5 bases). Germline V gene lookup returns CDR1 MNHNS and CDR2 SASEGT. CDR3 length: 13 residues. Trimming took off 8 bases at V and 6 bases at J, with 17 bases between the two ends. The chain's CDR3 is CASWVVRGVEQYF. CDR3 nucleotides: TGTGCCAGCTGGGTGGTCCGGGGTGTCGAGCAGTACTTC.

In its sample, this clone was seen a few times. The chain's CDR3 is CASSLTWNTEAFF. In DNA form, the CDR3 reads TGTGCCAGCAGTCTAACATGGAACACTGAAGCTTTCTTT. This chain links TRBV28 with TRBJ1-1; no definite D call. From germline, CDR1 is MDHEN and CDR2 SYDVKM. CDR3 length equals 13 residues. V was shortened by 5 bases and J by 1 base, with 8 bases between the two germline ends.

Comments on this clone: A much more abundant neighbour one base away suggests this may be a read error. V gene TRBV11-1 combines with J gene TRBJ2-3, with 7 nucleotides matching TRBD1. CDR3 length: 18 residues. From germline, CDR1 is SGHAT and CDR2 FQDESV (reference sequence). V dropped 5 bases and J dropped 2; count of bases not matched to a gene: 16. CDR3 DNA sequence: TGTGCCAGCAGCCCCACAGACAGGGTTGGGGAAGTCACAGATACGCAGTATTTT. It encodes CASSPTDRVGEVTDTQYF.

This clone showed up many times. The V gene is TRBV7-9, the J gene TRBJ1-6; no firm D call. V lost 6 bases and J lost 7, with 19 bases in between. Germline CDR1 SEHNR, CDR2 FQNEAQ (reference sequence). The CDR3 runs 16 residues. The CDR3, as DNA: TGTGCCAGCAGTCAAAGGGAGGACCGGGGAAATTCACCCCTCCACTTT. Encoded protein: CASSQREDRGNSPLHF.

This clone was observed many times. The CDR3, as DNA: TGTGCCAGTAGTATGGTGGCACAAGAGACCCAGTACTTC. This sequence encodes CASSMVAQETQYF. The chain combines TRBV19 with TRBJ2-5, with D uncertain. Trimming took 3 bases from V and 2 from J, leaving 7 bases between them. This CDR3 region has 13 residues. The V gene's germline CDR1 is LNHDA and CDR2 SQIVND (reference sequence).

Remarks on this clone: A read error is possible here, since a much larger clone lies one base away. The CDR3 nucleotides are TGTGCCAGCAGCTCCATCACAGGGGGGGAGACCCAGTACTTC. As protein: CASSSITGGETQYF. V is TRBV7-9 and J is TRBJ2-5; 8 bases line up with TRBD1. The CDR3 totals 14 residues. V was clipped by 4 bases and J by 5 bases; unmatched bases: 6. CDR1 is SEHNR and CDR2 is FQNEAQ in the germline V gene (reference sequence).

Comments on this clone: A read error may account for a junction end that differs from germline. The chain carries TRBV2 and TRBJ2-2; TRBD2 aligns across 13 bases. This CDR3 comprises 15 residues. Germline loops: CDR1 SNHLY, CDR2 FYNNEI. This CDR3 is CASRGTSGNAGELFF. The CDR3 bases are TGTGCCAGCAGGGGGACTAGCGGGAACGCCGGCGAGCTGTTTTTT.

The chain couples TRBV5-6 to TRBJ1-5; D gene ambiguous. The CDR3 is 15 residues long. The germline V gene has CDR1 SGHDT and CDR2 YYEEEE. Trimming took off 3 bases at V and 4 bases at J, with 14 bases between the two ends. CDR3 region: CASSSKNDLNQPQHF. CDR3 DNA sequence: TGTGCCAGCAGCTCGAAGAATGATCTGAATCAGCCCCAGCATTTT.